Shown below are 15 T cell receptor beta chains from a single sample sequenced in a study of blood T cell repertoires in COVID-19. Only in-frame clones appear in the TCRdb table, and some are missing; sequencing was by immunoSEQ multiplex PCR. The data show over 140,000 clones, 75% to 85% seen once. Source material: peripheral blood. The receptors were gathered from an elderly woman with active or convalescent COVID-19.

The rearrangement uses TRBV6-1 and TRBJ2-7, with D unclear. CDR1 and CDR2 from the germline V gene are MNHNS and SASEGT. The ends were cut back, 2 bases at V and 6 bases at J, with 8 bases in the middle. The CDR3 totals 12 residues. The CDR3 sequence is CASSERVVEQYF. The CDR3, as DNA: TGTGCCAGCAGTGAACGGGTTGTCGAGCAGTACTTC.

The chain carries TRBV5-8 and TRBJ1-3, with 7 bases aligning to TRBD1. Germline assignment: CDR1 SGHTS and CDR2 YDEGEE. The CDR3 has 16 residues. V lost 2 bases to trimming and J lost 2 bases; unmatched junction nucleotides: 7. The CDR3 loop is CASSLYRGLAGNTIYF. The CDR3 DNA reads TGTGCCAGCAGCTTATACAGGGGTCTCGCTGGAAACACCATATATTTT.

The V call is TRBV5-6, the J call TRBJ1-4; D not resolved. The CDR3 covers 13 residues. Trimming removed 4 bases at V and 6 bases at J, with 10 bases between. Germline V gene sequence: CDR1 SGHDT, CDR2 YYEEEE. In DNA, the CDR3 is TGTGCCAGCAGCGTAACCCAGGATGAAAAACTGTTTTTT. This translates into CASSVTQDEKLFF.

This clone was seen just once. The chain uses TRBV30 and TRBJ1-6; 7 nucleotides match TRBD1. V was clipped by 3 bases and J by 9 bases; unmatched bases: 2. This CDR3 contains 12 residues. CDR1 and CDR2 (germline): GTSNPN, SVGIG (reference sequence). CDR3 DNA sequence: TGTGCCTGGAGCAGGACAGGTTCACCCCTCCACTTT. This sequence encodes CAWSRTGSPLHF.

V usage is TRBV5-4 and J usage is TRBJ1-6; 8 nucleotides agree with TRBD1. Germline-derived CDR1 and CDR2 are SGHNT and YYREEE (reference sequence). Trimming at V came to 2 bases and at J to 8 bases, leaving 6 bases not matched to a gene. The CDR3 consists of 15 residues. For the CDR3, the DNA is TGTGCCAGCAGCTTCGTGGACAGGGAGGATTCACCCCTCCACTTT. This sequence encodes CASSFVDREDSPLHF.

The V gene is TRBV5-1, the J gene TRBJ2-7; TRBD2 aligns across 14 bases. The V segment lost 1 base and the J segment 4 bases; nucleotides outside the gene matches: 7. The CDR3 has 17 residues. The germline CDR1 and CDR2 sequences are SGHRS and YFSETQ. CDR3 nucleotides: TGCGCCAGCAGCTTGAGCCCTGGGACTAGCGGGAGTTACGAGCAGTACTTC. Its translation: CASSLSPGTSGSYEQYF.

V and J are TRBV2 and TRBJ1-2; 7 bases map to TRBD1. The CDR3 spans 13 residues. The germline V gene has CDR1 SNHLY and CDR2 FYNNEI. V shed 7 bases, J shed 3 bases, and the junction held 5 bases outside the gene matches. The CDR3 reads CASNQGTDYGYTF. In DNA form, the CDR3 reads TGTGCCAGCAACCAAGGGACAGACTATGGCTACACCTTC.

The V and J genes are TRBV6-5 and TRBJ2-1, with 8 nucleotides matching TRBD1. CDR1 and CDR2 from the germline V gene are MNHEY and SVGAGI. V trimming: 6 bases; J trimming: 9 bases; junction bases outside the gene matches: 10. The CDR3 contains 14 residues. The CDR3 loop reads CASSMDRVILEQFF. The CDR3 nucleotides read TGTGCCAGCAGCATGGACAGGGTAATTCTTGAGCAGTTCTTC.

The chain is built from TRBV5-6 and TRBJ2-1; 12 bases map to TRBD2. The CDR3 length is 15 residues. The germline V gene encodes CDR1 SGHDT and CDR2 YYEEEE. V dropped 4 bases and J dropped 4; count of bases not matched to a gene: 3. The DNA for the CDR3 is TGTGCCAGCAGCCAGGGACTAGCGGGTTACAATGAGCAGTTCTTC. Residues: CASSQGLAGYNEQFF.

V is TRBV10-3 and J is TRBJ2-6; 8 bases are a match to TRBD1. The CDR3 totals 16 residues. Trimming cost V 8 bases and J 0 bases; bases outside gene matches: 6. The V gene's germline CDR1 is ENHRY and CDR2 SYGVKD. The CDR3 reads CAIGTGLSSGANVLTF. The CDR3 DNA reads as TGTGCCATCGGGACAGGCCTTTCCTCTGGGGCCAACGTCCTGACTTTC.

The CDR3 sequence is CASSTHTGGTEAFF. The CDR3 DNA is TGTGCCAGTAGTACCCATACAGGGGGCACTGAAGCTTTCTTT. The V call is TRBV19, the J call TRBJ1-1, with 8 bases aligning to TRBD1. Germline V gene sequence: CDR1 LNHDA, CDR2 SQIVND (reference sequence). The CDR3 has 14 residues. V shed 4 bases, J shed 4 bases, and the junction held 5 bases outside the gene matches.

CDR3 DNA: TGTGCCAGCAGCCAGGGACTAGGCGGCGAGCAGTACTTC. Translating it yields CASSQGLGGEQYF. J is TRBJ2-7 and V is TRBV7-3; TRBD2 aligns across 8 bases. CDR1 SGHTA and CDR2 FQGTGA come from the germline V gene. The CDR3 loop spans 13 amino acids. The V segment lost 5 bases and the J segment 6 bases; nucleotides outside the gene matches: 6. The complete variable domain, with remaining parts taken from reference TRBV7-3 and TRBJ2-7, reads GAGVSQTPSNKVTEKGKYVELRCDPISGHTALYWYRQSLGQGPEFLIYFQGTGAADDSGLPNDRFFAVRPEGSVSTLKIQRTERGDSAVYLCASSQGLGGEQYFGPGTRLTVT.

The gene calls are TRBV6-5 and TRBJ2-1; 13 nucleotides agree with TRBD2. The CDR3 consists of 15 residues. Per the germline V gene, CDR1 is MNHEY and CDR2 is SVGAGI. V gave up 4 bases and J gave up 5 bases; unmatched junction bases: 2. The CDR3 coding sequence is TGTGCCAGCAGTTCCGGGACTAGCGGGGACAATGAGCAGTTCTTC. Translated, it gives CASSSGTSGDNEQFF.

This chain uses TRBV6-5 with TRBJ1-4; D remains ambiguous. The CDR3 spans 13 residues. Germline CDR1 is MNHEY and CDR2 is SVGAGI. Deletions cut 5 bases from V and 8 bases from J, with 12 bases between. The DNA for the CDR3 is TGTGCCAGCAGTACCCATTTACAGGAAAAACTGTTTTTT. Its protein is CASSTHLQEKLFF.

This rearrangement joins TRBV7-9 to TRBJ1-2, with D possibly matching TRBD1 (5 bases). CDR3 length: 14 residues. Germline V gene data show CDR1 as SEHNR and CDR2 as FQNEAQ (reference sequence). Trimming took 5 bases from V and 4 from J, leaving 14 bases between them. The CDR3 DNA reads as TGTGCCAGCAGCCCCGGAGGGGAGATCTATGGCTACACCTTC. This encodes CASSPGGEIYGYTF.